The source of this TCR beta chain is a study of PD-L1 blockade in urothelial cancer. Regarding the study as a whole: Enhanced expansion of tumor-associated blood clones at 3 weeks characterized durable-benefit patients. Pretreatment TCR clonality in blood, when below the median, was predictive of better survival.

The assay was immunoSEQ multiplex PCR, and TCRdb's table has in-frame clones only and misses some. The sample has around 69,000 clones; around 93% are singletons. Germline V CDR1 and CDR2: LNHDA, SQIVND (reference sequence). The V gene lost 7 bases and the J gene lost 8 bases, with 14 bases spanning the gap. The CDR3 spans 12 residues. About this clone: Its antigen is currently unknown.

The sample's time point: peripheral blood 6 weeks after treatment start. The TCR originated in a woman older than 75 with urothelial cancer. The chain links TRBV19 to TRBJ1-1, with D uncertain. Specimen: PBMCs, collected around atezolizumab (anti-PD-L1) treatment. The CDR3 spells CASTPRREEAFF. CDR3 DNA sequence: TGTGCCAGTACCCCGCGTAGAGAAGAAGCTTTCTTT.